This T cell receptor delta chain was captured in a study of γδ T cells in repeated Plasmodium falciparum infection (dated by TCRdb to the early 2020s). Background for the entire study: Malian children exposed to intense seasonal malaria transmission were enrolled in the natural-infection arm and compared with Australian children matched for age and gender. Four controlled human malaria infections were administered to roughly five malaria-naive U.S. adults over around 630 days by bites from P. falciparum NF54-infected Anopheles stephensi mosquitoes. Controlled-infection subjects were sampled at baseline, immediately before selected infections, and 21 days after each infection. Malian gammadelta TCR repertoires were analysed cross-sectionally during no-transmission periods and longitudinally across acute febrile malaria episodes. The study examined how repeated Plasmodium falciparum infection shapes the human gammadelta T cell repertoire, using natural infection in Mali and controlled human malaria infection.

Overall study results and their limits: Waves of new clonotype selection in Vdelta2-negative, largely Vdelta1+, gammadelta TCR repertoires appeared to be driven by repeated controlled infections. A highly stable polyclonal repertoire over time and infection, with many inter-individual overlapping TCRgamma sequences, was shown by Vgamma9/Vdelta2+ TCR repertoires. Because the controlled-infection cohort was small, analysis of inter-individual variability in gammadelta T cell responses was limited. Generalizability was limited because the Malian cohort was drawn from a small rural village of predominantly one ethnic group. Compared with the repertoires of Australian children, the Vdelta2-negative gammadelta TCR repertoires of Malian children appeared more clonally expanded, less diverse and less shared.

Library preparation employed multiplex PCR. The run used an Illumina MiSeq. From each sorted gammadelta T cell sample, both TCR gamma (TRG) and TCR delta (TRD) chains were sequenced. Regarding the original processing steps: The repertoire analyses used clonotype tree plots, the accumulated frequency of the top 20 clonotypes, and diversity index (DI) and D75 metrics. TCRdb processed the public reads again with the CATT caller, after which rows with matching DNA were combined. TCRdb, not the authors, supplied the V and J calls. The sample has approximately 90,000 delta-chain clones on record, more than 0.85% of them singletons. Of the sample, around a tenth is held by the ten largest clones. For bulk TCR repertoire analysis, Vgamma9/Vdelta2+ and Vdelta2-negative gammadelta T cell populations were isolated by flow sorting from peripheral blood mononuclear cells. In regard to this clone: It lacks a known antigen. A far larger clone is off by one base, so a read error is likely.

CDR1 and CDR2 are read off the germline V gene as TSWWSYY and QGS. From the cysteine up to the phenylalanine, the CDR3 has a length of 18 residues. The only DNA kept is the CDR3, 54 bases in frame from the first base. No J gene was named, though the V gene is TRDV1; TRDD3 is the table's D call, not checked against the DNA. This receptor was obtained from a pool of human donors (malaria-infected and uninfected, not separated). The sample was gamma-delta T cells from blood. The DNA reads TGTGCTCTTGGGACCGACTGGGGGACTCCCCAGTACACCGATAAACTCATCTTC. Translated, it gives CALGTDWGTPQYTDKLIF.